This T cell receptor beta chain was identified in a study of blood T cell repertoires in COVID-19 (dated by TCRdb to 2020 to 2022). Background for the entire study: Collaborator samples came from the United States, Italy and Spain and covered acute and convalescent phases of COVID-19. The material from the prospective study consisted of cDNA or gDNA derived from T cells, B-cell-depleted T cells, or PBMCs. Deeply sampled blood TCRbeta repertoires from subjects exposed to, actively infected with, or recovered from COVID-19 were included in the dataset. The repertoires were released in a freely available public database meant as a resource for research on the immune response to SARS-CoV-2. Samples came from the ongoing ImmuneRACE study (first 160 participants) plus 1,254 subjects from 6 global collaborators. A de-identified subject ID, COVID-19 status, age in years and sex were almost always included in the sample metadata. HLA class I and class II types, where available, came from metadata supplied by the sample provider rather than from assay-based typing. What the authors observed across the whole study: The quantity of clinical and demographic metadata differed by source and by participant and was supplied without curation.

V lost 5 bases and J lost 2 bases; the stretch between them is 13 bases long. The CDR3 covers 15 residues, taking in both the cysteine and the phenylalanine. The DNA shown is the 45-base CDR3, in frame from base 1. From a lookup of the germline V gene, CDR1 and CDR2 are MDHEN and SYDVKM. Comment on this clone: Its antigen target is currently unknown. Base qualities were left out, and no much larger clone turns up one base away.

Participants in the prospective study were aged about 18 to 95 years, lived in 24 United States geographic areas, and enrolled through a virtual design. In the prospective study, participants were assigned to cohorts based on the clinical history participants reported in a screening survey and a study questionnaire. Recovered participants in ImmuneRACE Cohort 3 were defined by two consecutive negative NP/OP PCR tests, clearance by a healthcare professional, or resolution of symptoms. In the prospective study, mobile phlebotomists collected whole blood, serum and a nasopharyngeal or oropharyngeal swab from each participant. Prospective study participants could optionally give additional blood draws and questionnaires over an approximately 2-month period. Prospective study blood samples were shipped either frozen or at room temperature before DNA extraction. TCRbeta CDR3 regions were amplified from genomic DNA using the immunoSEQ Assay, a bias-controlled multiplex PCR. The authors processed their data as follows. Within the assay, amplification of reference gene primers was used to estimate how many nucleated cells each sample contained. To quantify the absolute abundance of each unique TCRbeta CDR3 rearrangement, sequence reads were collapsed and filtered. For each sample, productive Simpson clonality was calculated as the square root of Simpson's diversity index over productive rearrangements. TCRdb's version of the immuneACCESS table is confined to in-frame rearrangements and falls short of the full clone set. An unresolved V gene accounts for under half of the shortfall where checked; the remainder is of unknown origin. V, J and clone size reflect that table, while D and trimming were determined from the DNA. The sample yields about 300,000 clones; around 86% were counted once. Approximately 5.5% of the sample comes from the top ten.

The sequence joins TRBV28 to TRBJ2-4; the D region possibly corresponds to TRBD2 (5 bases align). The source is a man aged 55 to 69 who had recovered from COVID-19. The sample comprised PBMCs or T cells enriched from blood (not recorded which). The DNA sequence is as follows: TGTGCCAGCAGTCCCTTACTAGAGTCCAAAAACATTCAGTACTTC. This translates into CASSPLLESKNIQYF.